This TCR beta chain is drawn from a study of early T cells in non-severe SARS-CoV-2 infection. Trimming shortened V by 2 bases and J by 0 bases, and 8 bases separated the two germline ends. The V gene's germline CDR1 is MNHEY and CDR2 SVGEGT. This CDR3 has 15 residues. This clonotype has ten or more counts. Individual cDNA molecules were tagged with unique molecular identifiers. TCRdb fed the 5' RACE reads into MiXCR, producing one record per CDR3 protein. The data show about 24,000 distinct CDR3 sequences, more than 3.5% seen once. Sequences were obtained from whole blood. The clonotype was recovered from an adult who was a healthcare worker with PCR-confirmed SARS-CoV-2 infection or an uninfected control (not recorded which). The V call is TRBV6-2 or TRBV6-3, the J call TRBJ1-5; no clear D. CDR3 region: CASSYISNSNQPQHF. In DNA, the CDR3 is TGTGCCAGCAGTTACATCAGCAATAGCAATCAGCCCCAGCATTTT.